These 10 T cell receptor beta chains were all obtained from the same sample, sequenced in a study of T cells in Graves' hyperthyroidism and ophthalmopathy. Authors of the study amplified TCR beta CDR3 regions from RNA transcripts. With the HTBI primer set, the TCR CDR3 went through a first round of RT-PCR. TCRdb processed the multiplex PCR reads anew with MiXCR; each CDR3 protein has one entry. The sample has approximately 590,000 distinct CDR3 sequences, 46% seen once. Sequenced sample: peripheral blood or thyroid tissue (not recorded which). These receptors came from a woman younger than 35 with Graves' hyperthyroidism.

This clonotype was counted a few times. The junction departs from the called germline gene at one end, perhaps through a read error. The CDR3 region is CATSREAGDNEKLFF. In DNA, the CDR3 is TGTGCCACCAGCCGAGAGGCAGGGGATAATGAAAAACTGTTTTTT. The V gene is TRBV15, the J gene TRBJ1-4; D possibly corresponds to TRBD1 (6 bases). Germline V lookup: CDR1 LNHNV, CDR2 YYDKDF (reference sequence). The CDR3 contains 15 residues. Together with reference TRBV15 and TRBJ1-4, the CDR3 gives the full variable domain: DAMVIQNPRYQVTQFGKPVTLSCSQTLNHNVMYWYQQKSSQAPKLLFHYYDKDFNNEADTPDNFQSRRPNTSFCFLDIRSPGLGDTAMYLCATSREAGDNEKLFFGSGTQLSVL.

The V gene is TRBV15, the J gene TRBJ1-6; D perhaps matches TRBD1 (5 bases). The ends were cut back, 3 bases at V and 5 bases at J, with 14 bases in the middle. This CDR3 is 16 amino acids long. CDR1 is LNHNV, CDR2 YYDKDF, per germline (reference sequence). The CDR3 is CATSSAWDRDNSPLHF. DNA of the CDR3: TGTGCCACCAGCAGCGCCTGGGACCGAGATAATTCACCCCTCCACTTT.

This clonotype was seen more than once but under ten times. The chain has TRBV7-2 and TRBJ1-6, with D possibly TRBD1 on 5 matching bases. Germline lookup yields CDR1 SGHTA and CDR2 FQGNSA. This CDR3 is built from 15 residues. V was cut by 5 bases and J by 9 bases, with 17 bases left in between. The CDR3 bases are TGTGCCAGCAGCCGGGATCAGGGATTCGGTTCACCCCTCCACTTT. Protein: CASSRDQGFGSPLHF.

V and J are TRBV7-2 and TRBJ2-2; 10 bases match TRBD2. Germline trimming cut 5 bases from V and 6 bases from J; bases unmatched to any gene: 9. Germline values: CDR1 SGHTA, CDR2 FQGNSA. This CDR3 contains 16 residues. CDR3 nucleotide sequence: TGTGCCAGCAGCCCCAAAGCAGCGGGAGGGTCCGGGGAGCTGTTTTTT. It translates to CASSPKAAGGSGELFF.

This clonotype was seen repeatedly, ten times or more. The chain employs TRBV20-1 and TRBJ1-2; D ambiguous. CDR1 is DFQATT, CDR2 SNEGSKA, per germline (reference sequence). This CDR3 contains 12 residues. V lost 3 bases and J 7 bases, leaving 12 bases between the germline ends. The DNA for the CDR3 is TGCAGTGCTAGCGAGGGATGGAGTGGCTACACCTTC. Amino acids: CSASEGWSGYTF.

This clonotype was seen a few times. The chain employs TRBV24-1 and TRBJ2-2; tentative D call: TRBD2 (6 bases). With 9 bases removed from V and 3 bases from J, the gap between germline ends came to 10 bases. Germline V gene lookup returns CDR1 KGHDR and CDR2 SFDVKD. This CDR3 region has 13 residues. The chain's CDR3 is CATAGLYTGELFF. The DNA of the CDR3 is TGTGCCACCGCGGGGCTCTACACCGGGGAGCTGTTTTTT.

V gene TRBV24-1 combines with J gene TRBJ2-1; no definite D call. From germline, CDR1 is KGHDR and CDR2 SFDVKD. V was pared by 8 bases and J by 10 bases, with 17 bases between. The CDR3 covers 13 residues. The CDR3, as DNA: TGTGCCACCATGCTCACCGCACAGACCGAGCAGTTCTTC. Amino acid sequence: CATMLTAQTEQFF.

The V and J genes are TRBV10-3 and TRBJ1-2; a possible D gene is TRBD1 (5 bases). Germline V gene data show CDR1 as ENHRY and CDR2 as SYGVKD. Trimming took off 10 bases at V and 5 bases at J, with 17 bases between the two ends. The CDR3 is 13 residues long. CDR3 residues: CASTVEQDYGYTF. The CDR3 DNA is TGTGCCAGCACGGTGGAACAGGATTATGGCTACACCTTC.

The rearrangement uses TRBV9 and TRBJ1-2; TRBD1 matches at 7 bases. Germline assignment: CDR1 SGDLS and CDR2 YYNGEE. Trimming at V came to 4 bases and at J to 2 bases, leaving 8 bases not matched to a gene. The CDR3 runs to 15 residues. CDR3 sequence reads: CASSFPGTANYGYTF. Written as DNA, the CDR3 is TGTGCCAGCAGCTTCCCCGGGACAGCCAACTATGGCTACACCTTC.

The genes are TRBV9 and TRBJ2-7, with D tentatively TRBD1 or TRBD2 (5 bases each). Trimming removed 4 bases from V and 2 bases from J, with 13 bases in between. There are 14 residues in the CDR3. CDR1 and CDR2 (germline): SGDLS, YYNGEE. Here the CDR3 reads CASSQGVGAYEQYF. Written as DNA, the CDR3 is TGTGCCAGCAGCCAAGGGGTCGGGGCCTACGAGCAGTACTTC. The variable domain in full, with the rest retrieved from reference TRBV9 and TRBJ2-7, is DSGVTQTPKHLITATGQRVTLRCSPRSGDLSVYWYQQSLDQGLQFLIQYYNGEERAKGNILERFSAQQFPDLHSELNLSSLELGDSALYFCASSQGVGAYEQYFGPGTRLTVT.